The 20 T cell receptor beta chains below were found in one sample sequenced in a study of a mutant IDH1 vaccine in newly diagnosed glioma. The repertoire was sequenced with immunoSEQ multiplex PCR; TCRdb's copy has only in-frame clones and lacks some. This table has around 26,000 clones, more than 75% appearing once. These receptors have no identified antigens. Time point specified: week 47, end of study. All doses held 300 ug of mutant IDH1 20-mer peptide, with topical imiquimod. The specimen was PBMCs, collected from a glioma patient whose treatment included an IDH1 peptide vaccine. The receptor source for this set is a man aged 35 to 55 with glioma. Some clones in this sample may be carry-over from other donors' samples.

The chain employs TRBV5-6 and TRBJ1-1; 7 positions match TRBD1. The CDR3 is 14 residues long. Looked up from germline, CDR1 is SGHDT and CDR2 is YYEEEE. J gave up 4 bases and V 3 bases, and 6 bases lay outside the gene matches. For the CDR3, the DNA is TGTGCCAGCAGCTCAACTACAGGGGCCACTGAAGCTTTCTTT. This sequence encodes CASSSTTGATEAFF.

This rearrangement joins TRBV2 to TRBJ1-2, with a tentative D call TRBD1 (6 bases). Per the germline V gene, CDR1 is SNHLY and CDR2 is FYNNEI. This CDR3 region has 12 residues. With 4 bases removed from V and 7 bases from J, the gap between germline ends came to 10 bases. The CDR3 nucleotides read TGTGCCAGCAGTGCAGGGGTGTTTGGCTACACCTTC. Protein: CASSAGVFGYTF.

This sequence joins TRBV14 and TRBJ2-3, with D possibly TRBD2 on 6 matching bases. The CDR3 is 14 residues long. Per germline, CDR1 SGHDN and CDR2 FVKESK. With 1 base removed from V and 6 bases from J, the gap between germline ends came to 11 bases. CDR3 protein: CASSQGGAGDTQYF. In DNA form, the CDR3 reads TGTGCCAGCAGCCAAGGAGGGGCGGGGGATACGCAGTATTTT. Combining the CDR3 with reference TRBV14 and TRBJ2-3 gives the whole variable domain EAGVTQFPSHSVIEKGQTVTLRCDPISGHDNLYWYRRVMGKEIKFLLHFVKESKQDESGMPNNRFLAERTGGTYSTLKVQPAELEDSGVYFCASSQGGAGDTQYFGPGTRLTVL.

The chain links TRBV7-3 to TRBJ1-2; 7 bases agree with TRBD1. The germline V gene has CDR1 SGHTA and CDR2 FQGTGA. V shed 5 bases and J 5 bases; nucleotides not matched to a gene: 5. The CDR3 contains 13 residues. CDR3 protein: CASSRDSGYGYTF. In nucleotides, the CDR3 is TGTGCCAGCAGCAGGGACAGCGGATATGGCTACACCTTC.

The V and J genes are TRBV15 and TRBJ2-3, with D hard to call. Per germline, CDR1 LNHNV and CDR2 YYDKDF (reference sequence). The CDR3 has 15 amino acids. The V and J ends lost 1 base and 1 base respectively, with 9 bases between them. CDR3 protein: CATSRGVLGTDTQYF. CDR3 nucleotides: TGTGCCACCAGCAGAGGGGTCCTCGGCACAGATACGCAGTATTTT.

The chain combines TRBV5-6 with TRBJ1-4; perhaps TRBD1 as D (5 bases). Trimming shortened V by 4 bases and J by 8 bases, and 9 bases separated the two germline ends. This CDR3 contains 12 residues. CDR1 is SGHDT and CDR2 is YYEEEE in the germline V gene. This CDR3 is CASSLDREKLFF. The CDR3 DNA follows: TGTGCCAGCAGCCTAGACAGAGAAAAACTGTTTTTT.

V gene TRBV11-2 combines with J gene TRBJ1-4, with D possibly being TRBD1 (6 bases). V was cut by 1 base and J by 7 bases, with 13 bases left in between. The germline gives CDR1 SGHAT, CDR2 FQNNGV. CDR3 length equals 15 residues. The chain's CDR3 is CASSLVLGAGEKLFF. The DNA for the CDR3 is TGTGCCAGCAGCTTAGTGTTGGGGGCGGGTGAAAAACTGTTTTTT.

Only a few counts were recorded for this clone. V is TRBV7-3 and J is TRBJ1-2, with TRBD1 as a possible D gene (5 bases). In germline, CDR1 is SGHTA, CDR2 FQGTGA. This CDR3 region has 14 residues. Trimming left V 5 bases short and J 8 bases short, with 18 bases between. The CDR3 sequence is CASSPVGGLGGYTF. The CDR3 DNA follows: TGTGCCAGCAGCCCAGTGGGGGGTCTGGGGGGCTACACCTTC.

The rearrangement joins TRBV2 to TRBJ1-4; D is ambiguous. V lost 6 bases, J lost 0 bases, and 8 bases lay in between. The germline V gene has CDR1 SNHLY and CDR2 FYNNEI. This CDR3 contains 14 residues. The chain's CDR3 is CASRKSATNEKLFF. CDR3 nucleotide sequence: TGTGCCAGCAGGAAGAGTGCAACTAATGAAAAACTGTTTTTT.

This clone has only a few counts. This chain joins TRBV7-2 and TRBJ1-5; D may be TRBD1 (6 bases). Germline CDR1 and CDR2: SGHTA and FQGNSA. The CDR3 extends over 14 amino acids. V dropped 1 base and J dropped 8 bases, with 12 bases sitting between them. CDR3 protein: CASSLGGRVEPQHF. CDR3 in DNA: TGTGCCAGCAGCTTAGGGGGGCGAGTAGAGCCCCAGCATTTT.

The chain uses TRBV7-9 and TRBJ1-1; tentative D call: TRBD1 (6 bases). Per germline, CDR1 SEHNR and CDR2 FQNEAQ (reference sequence). CDR3 length: 13 residues. The ends were cut back, 4 bases at V and 6 bases at J, with 12 bases in the middle. The CDR3 coding sequence is TGTGCCAGCAGCTCGGGGGGGCTTGCTGAAGCTTTCTTT. It encodes CASSSGGLAEAFF.

Within the sample, this clone is medium-sized. The chain is built from TRBV6-1 and TRBJ1-1; D ambiguous. V lost 6 bases to trimming and J lost 0 bases, with 8 bases between them. The CDR3 has 13 residues. Germline assignment: CDR1 MNHNS and CDR2 SASEGT. Written as DNA, the CDR3 is TGTGCCAGCAGCGTGGGCCTGAACACTGAAGCTTTCTTT. Translating gives CASSVGLNTEAFF.

The chain uses TRBV11-1 and TRBJ2-7; D ambiguous. CDR1 and CDR2 (germline): SGHAT, FQDESV (reference sequence). V shed 1 base and J shed 9 bases, with 16 bases lying between them. CDR3 length: 14 amino acids. CDR3: CASSLDAIYERQYF. The CDR3 DNA sequence: TGTGCCAGCAGCTTAGATGCGATATACGAGCGGCAGTACTTC.

This rearrangement joins TRBV30 to TRBJ1-6, with D hard to call. Germline values: CDR1 GTSNPN, CDR2 SVGIG (reference sequence). V was clipped by 4 bases and J by 0 bases, with 10 bases between them. The CDR3 runs to 15 residues. In DNA form, the CDR3 reads TGTGCCTGGACCACGAGGAGCTCCTATAATTCACCCCTCCACTTT. This codes for CAWTTRSSYNSPLHF.

The rearrangement uses TRBV7-6 and TRBJ2-3; 7 bases map to TRBD1. Germline loops: CDR1 SGHVS, CDR2 FNYEAQ. Trimming at V came to 1 base and at J to 0 bases, leaving 4 bases not matched to a gene. This CDR3 contains 16 residues. CDR3 bases: TGTGCCAGCAGCTTAGGCCGGGGACAGAGCACAGATACGCAGTATTTT. Its protein is CASSLGRGQSTDTQYF.

The count of this clone is one. This chain joins TRBV10-3 and TRBJ2-5, with D hard to call. The CDR3 covers 11 residues. Trimming removed 4 bases from V and 4 bases from J, with 4 bases in between. Germline values: CDR1 ENHRY, CDR2 SYGVKD. Here the CDR3 reads CAISGGETQYF. Here the CDR3 DNA reads TGTGCCATCAGTGGGGGAGAGACCCAGTACTTC.

The chain employs TRBV11-2 and TRBJ2-7, with D perhaps assigned TRBD1 or TRBD2 (5 bases each). The CDR3 runs 16 residues. Germline CDR1 reads SGHAT; CDR2 reads FQNNGV. V gave up 1 base and J gave up 0 bases, with 13 bases separating them. CDR3 DNA sequence: TGTGCCAGCAGCTTAGGAGGGGTGCGAAGCTCCTACGAGCAGTACTTC. Translating it yields CASSLGGVRSSYEQYF.

This rearrangement joins TRBV19 to TRBJ2-3; weak D call: TRBD2 (5 bases). The CDR3 extends over 15 amino acids. Trimming took off 4 bases at V and 2 bases at J, with 13 bases between the two ends. Germline V gene lookup returns CDR1 LNHDA and CDR2 SQIVND (reference sequence). The CDR3 here is CASSKRQSYTDTQYF. Written as DNA, the CDR3 is TGTGCCAGTAGTAAGCGGCAGTCCTACACAGATACGCAGTATTTT.

This clone has only one observation. The CDR3 spells CASSTSQGKDTEAFF. The DNA for the CDR3 is TGCGCCAGCAGCACGAGCCAGGGGAAGGACACTGAAGCTTTCTTT. The rearrangement uses TRBV4-3 and TRBJ1-1; D is perhaps TRBD1 (6 bases). V was pared by 5 bases and J by 3 bases, with 16 bases between. In germline, CDR1 is LGHNA, CDR2 YSLEER. The CDR3 runs 15 residues.

This chain connects TRBV10-3 to TRBJ2-7, with 7 positions matching TRBD1. Germline CDR1 is ENHRY and CDR2 is SYGVKD. Trimming cost V 6 bases and J 1 base; bases outside gene matches: 9. The CDR3 is 15 residues long. The CDR3 DNA sequence: TGTGCCATCAGCGAGAGGGGGACAGTTTCCTACGAGCAGTACTTC. It translates to CAISERGTVSYEQYF.